These T cell receptor beta chains were read from a single sample in a study of blood T cell repertoires in COVID-19. Repertoires were generated with immunoSEQ multiplex PCR, while TCRdb's copy carries only in-frame clones and drops some. The table records 74,000 or so clones, 80% to 90% of them present only once. Material: peripheral blood. These receptors all stem from a human donor in a cohort sampled during active COVID-19. Each CDR3 is given with its conserved first and last residue. A D gene is named only where the DNA matches it firmly. Size tells how often a clone was seen (once, few, many) or the class of an expanded clone, and some rows leave it out.

D: TRBD2
V: TRBV10-3
size: .
J: TRBJ2-1
CDR3: CAINGLAANEQFF
DNA: TGTGCCATCAACGGACTAGCGGCCAATGAGCAGTTCTTC

D: TRBD1
V: TRBV12-3/TRBV12-4
size: few
J: TRBJ2-4
CDR3: CASRRDRGNIQYF
DNA: TGTGCCAGCAGACGGGACAGGGGAAACATTCAGTACTTC

D: TRBD1
V: TRBV6-5
size: once
J: TRBJ1-1
CDR3: CASSFRGHDTEAFF
DNA: TGTGCCAGCAGTTTCAGGGGGCATGACACTGAAGCTTTCTTT

D: TRBD1
V: TRBV6-5
size: .
J: TRBJ1-1
CDR3: CASNRQGLTEAFF
DNA: TGTGCCAGTAATCGACAGGGACTGACTGAAGCTTTCTTT

D: TRBD1
V: TRBV6-2/TRBV6-3
size: .
J: TRBJ1-5
CDR3: CASSKDRGVGDNQPQHF
DNA: TGTGCCAGCAGTAAGGACAGGGGAGTTGGAGACAATCAGCCCCAGCATTTT

D: TRBD2
V: TRBV7-9
size: few
J: TRBJ2-7
CDR3: CASSLWASGNYEQYF
DNA: TGTGCCAGCAGCTTATGGGCTAGCGGGAATTACGAGCAGTACTTC

D: .
V: TRBV21-1
size: .
J: TRBJ1-5
CDR3: CASSKAPSGTGACNLGQPQHF
DNA: TGTGCCAGCAGCAAAGCGCCATCTGGGACAGGGGCTTGTAATTTGGGTCAGCCCCAGCATTTT

D: .
V: TRBV29-1
size: .
J: TRBJ2-7
CDR3: CSVGPRGRTYEQYF
DNA: TGCAGCGTTGGTCCTAGAGGAAGGACCTACGAGCAGTACTTC

D: TRBD1
V: TRBV28
size: .
J: TRBJ1-5
CDR3: CASSSGDSGYSNQPQHF
DNA: TGTGCCAGCAGTTCTGGGGACAGCGGATATAGCAATCAGCCCCAGCATTTT

D: .
V: TRBV5-1
size: once
J: TRBJ2-2
CDR3: CASSIGVRKNTGELFF
DNA: TGCGCCAGCAGCATAGGGGTTAGGAAGAACACCGGGGAGCTGTTTTTT